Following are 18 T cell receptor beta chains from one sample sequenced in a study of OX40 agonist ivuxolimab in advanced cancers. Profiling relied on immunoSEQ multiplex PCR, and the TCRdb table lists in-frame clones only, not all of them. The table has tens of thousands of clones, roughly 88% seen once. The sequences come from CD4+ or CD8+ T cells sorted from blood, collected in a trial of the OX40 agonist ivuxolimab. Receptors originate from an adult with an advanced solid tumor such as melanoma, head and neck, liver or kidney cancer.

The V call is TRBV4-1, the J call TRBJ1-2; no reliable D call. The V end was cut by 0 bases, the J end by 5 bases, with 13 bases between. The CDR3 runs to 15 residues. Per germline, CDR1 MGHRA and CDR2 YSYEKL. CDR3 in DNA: TGCGCCAGCAGCCAAGAAGATGGACTCAGTTATGGCTACACCTTC. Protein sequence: CASSQEDGLSYGYTF.

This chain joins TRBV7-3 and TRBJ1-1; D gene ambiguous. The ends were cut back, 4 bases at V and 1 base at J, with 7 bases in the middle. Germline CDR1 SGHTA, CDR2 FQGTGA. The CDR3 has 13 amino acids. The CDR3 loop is CASSSNQNTEAFF. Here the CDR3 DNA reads TGTGCCAGCAGCTCCAACCAGAACACTGAAGCTTTCTTT.

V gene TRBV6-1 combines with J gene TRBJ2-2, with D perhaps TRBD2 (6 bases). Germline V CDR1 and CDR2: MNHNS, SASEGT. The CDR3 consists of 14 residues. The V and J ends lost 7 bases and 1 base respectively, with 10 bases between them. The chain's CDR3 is CASIRDLNTGELFF. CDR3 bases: TGTGCCAGCATCAGGGACTTGAACACCGGGGAGCTGTTTTTT.

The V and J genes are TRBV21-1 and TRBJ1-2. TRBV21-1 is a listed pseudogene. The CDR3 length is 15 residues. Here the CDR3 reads CASSSNRREGNGYTF. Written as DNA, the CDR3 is TGTGCCAGCAGCTCAAATAGGAGGGAGGGAAATGGCTACACCTTC.

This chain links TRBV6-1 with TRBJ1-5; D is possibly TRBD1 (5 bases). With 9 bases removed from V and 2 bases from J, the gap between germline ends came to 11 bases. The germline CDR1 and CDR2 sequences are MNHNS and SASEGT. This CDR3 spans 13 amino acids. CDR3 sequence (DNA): TGTGCCAGTGTGGGGGGGGGCAATCAGCCCCAGCATTTT. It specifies CASVGGGNQPQHF.

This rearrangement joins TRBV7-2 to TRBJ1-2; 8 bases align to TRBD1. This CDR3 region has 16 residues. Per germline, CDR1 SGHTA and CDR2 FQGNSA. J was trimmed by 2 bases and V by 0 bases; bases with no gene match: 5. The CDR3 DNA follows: TGTGCCAGCAGCTTAGCGAGACAGGGGATAAACTATGGCTACACCTTC. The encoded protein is CASSLARQGINYGYTF.

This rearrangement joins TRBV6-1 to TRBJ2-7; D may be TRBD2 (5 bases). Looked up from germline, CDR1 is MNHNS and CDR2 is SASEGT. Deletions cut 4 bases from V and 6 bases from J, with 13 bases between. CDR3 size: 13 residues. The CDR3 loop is CASSGEIRGEQYF. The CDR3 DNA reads TGTGCCAGCAGTGGGGAAATTCGGGGCGAGCAGTACTTC.

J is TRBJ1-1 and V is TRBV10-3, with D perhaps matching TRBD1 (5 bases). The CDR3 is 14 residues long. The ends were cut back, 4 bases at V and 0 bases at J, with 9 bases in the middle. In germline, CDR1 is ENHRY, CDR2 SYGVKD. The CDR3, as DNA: TGTGCCATCAGTGTGGGGACCGTGAACACTGAAGCTTTCTTT. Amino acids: CAISVGTVNTEAFF.

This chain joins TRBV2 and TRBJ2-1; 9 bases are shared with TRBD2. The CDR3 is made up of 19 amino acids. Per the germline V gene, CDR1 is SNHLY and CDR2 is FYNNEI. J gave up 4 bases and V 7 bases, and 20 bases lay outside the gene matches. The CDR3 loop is CASNSLGLAATPLYNEQFF. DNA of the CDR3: TGTGCCAGCAATTCTCTGGGACTAGCCGCCACCCCGTTATACAATGAGCAGTTCTTC.

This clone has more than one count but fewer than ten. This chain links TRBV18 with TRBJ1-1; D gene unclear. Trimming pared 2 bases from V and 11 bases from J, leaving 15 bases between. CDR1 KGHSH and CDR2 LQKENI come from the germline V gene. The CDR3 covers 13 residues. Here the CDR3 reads CASSPERDQVAFF. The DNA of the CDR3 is TGTGCCAGCTCACCAGAGCGGGATCAGGTGGCTTTCTTT.

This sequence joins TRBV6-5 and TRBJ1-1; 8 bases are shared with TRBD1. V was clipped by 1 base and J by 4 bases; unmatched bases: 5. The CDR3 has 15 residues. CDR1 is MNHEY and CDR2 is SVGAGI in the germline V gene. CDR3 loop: CASSYWTGKGTEAFF. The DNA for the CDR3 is TGTGCCAGCAGTTACTGGACAGGGAAAGGCACTGAAGCTTTCTTT.

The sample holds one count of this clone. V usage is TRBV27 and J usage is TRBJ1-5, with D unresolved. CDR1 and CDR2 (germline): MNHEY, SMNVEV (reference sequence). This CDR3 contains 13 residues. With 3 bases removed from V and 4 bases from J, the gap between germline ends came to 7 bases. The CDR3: CASSLDVNQPQHF. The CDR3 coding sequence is TGTGCCAGCAGTTTGGATGTAAATCAGCCCCAGCATTTT.

The CDR3, as DNA: TGTGCCAGCAGCTTGCAAGGACAGCCTAACACCGGGGAGCTGTTTTTT. This sequence encodes CASSLQGQPNTGELFF. V gene TRBV7-3 combines with J gene TRBJ2-2; a possible D gene is TRBD1 (6 bases). Germline values: CDR1 SGHTA, CDR2 FQGTGA. The CDR3 length is 16 residues. Deletions cut 3 bases from V and 2 bases from J, with 13 bases between.

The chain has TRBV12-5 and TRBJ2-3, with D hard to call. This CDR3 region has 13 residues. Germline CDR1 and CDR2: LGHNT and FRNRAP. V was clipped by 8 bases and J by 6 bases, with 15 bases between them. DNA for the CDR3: TGTGCTAGTCGTAAGGCGGTCGGGGATACGCAGTATTTT. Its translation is CASRKAVGDTQYF.

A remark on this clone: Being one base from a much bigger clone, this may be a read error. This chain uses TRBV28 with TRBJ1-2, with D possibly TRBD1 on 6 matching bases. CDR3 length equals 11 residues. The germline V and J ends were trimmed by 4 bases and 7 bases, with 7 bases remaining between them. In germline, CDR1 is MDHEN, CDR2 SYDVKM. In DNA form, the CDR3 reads TGTGCCAGCAGTTCAGGGGCTGGCTACACCTTC. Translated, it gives CASSSGAGYTF.

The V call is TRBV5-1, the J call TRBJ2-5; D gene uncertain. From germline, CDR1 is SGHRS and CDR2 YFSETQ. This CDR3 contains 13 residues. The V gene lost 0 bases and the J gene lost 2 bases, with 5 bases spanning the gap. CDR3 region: CASSLGRQETQYF. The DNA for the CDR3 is TGCGCCAGCAGCTTGGGCAGGCAAGAGACCCAGTACTTC.

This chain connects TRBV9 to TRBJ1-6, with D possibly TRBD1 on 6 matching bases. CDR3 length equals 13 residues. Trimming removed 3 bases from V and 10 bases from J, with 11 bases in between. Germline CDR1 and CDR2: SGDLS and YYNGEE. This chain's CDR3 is CASSGPQGSPLHF. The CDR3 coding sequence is TGTGCCAGCAGCGGACCACAGGGCTCACCCCTCCACTTT.

Here the CDR3 reads CASSFGDPKYNEQFF. The CDR3 DNA sequence: TGTGCCAGCAGTTTCGGGGACCCAAAGTACAATGAGCAGTTCTTC. The chain carries TRBV28 and TRBJ2-1; tentatively, D is TRBD1 or TRBD2 (5 bases each). CDR3 length: 15 residues. V lost 3 bases, J lost 4 bases, and 13 bases lay in between. CDR1 and CDR2 (germline): MDHEN, SYDVKM.